Included here is one T cell receptor beta chain sequence, with context. Its antigen is not known. The data originate from a study of T cell responses to AZD1222 COVID-19 vaccine. Whole-study results and caveats: Reports indicate that nearly half of spike-specific TCRs are directed at unmutated variant regions. There were mostly white British donors and more females than males, and clonal diversity was possibly underestimated.

Some clones are missing from TCRdb's copy, which holds only in-frame ones; the method was immunoSEQ multiplex PCR. The sample has around 85,000 clones; 90% are singletons. From germline, CDR1 is SGHTA and CDR2 FQGNSA. Trimming shortened V by 3 bases and J by 4 bases, and 12 bases separated the two germline ends. The CDR3 has 15 residues. This clonotype was obtained from an adult who received the AZD1222 COVID-19 vaccine. The chain uses TRBV7-2 and TRBJ1-4, with D possibly being TRBD1 (5 bases). The specimen comprised peripheral blood, sampled 28 days after the second AZD1222 dose. The CDR3 is CASSFYRSLNEKLFF. In DNA, the CDR3 is TGTGCCAGCAGCTTCTACAGGTCCCTTAATGAAAAACTGTTTTTT.